The rows below give T cell receptor beta chains drawn from one sample of a study of beta chain features in type 1 diabetes. Clones were sequenced by immunoSEQ multiplex PCR, and TCRdb holds only the in-frame ones, with some missing. The table lists 150,000 to 200,000 clones, approximately 9% of them singletons, with 0.45% to 0.55% in the top ten. The sample consisted of central memory CD4+ T cells from blood. These TCRs come from a woman aged 18-30 years with type 1 diabetes. Both conserved end residues are part of each CDR3. The D gene is left open where the match is weak. Clone size is shown for a subset of rows, as once, few, many or a class of expanded clone.

clone size: few; D gene: -; J gene: TRBJ2-3; V gene: TRBV29-1; CDR3 DNA: TGCAGCTTAAGGGCGGGTGGTGATGTTACGCAGTATTTT; CDR3 protein: CSLRAGGDVTQYF
clone size: -; D gene: -; J gene: TRBJ2-1; V gene: TRBV7-2; CDR3 DNA: TGTGCCAGCAGCTGGGGGGAAGATGAGCAGTTCTTC; CDR3 protein: CASSWGEDEQFF
clone size: -; D gene: TRBD1; J gene: TRBJ2-7; V gene: TRBV10-3; CDR3 DNA: TGTGCCACCCAAAGCGGACAGGGGGTTGTCGAGCAGTACTTC; CDR3 protein: CATQSGQGVVEQYF
clone size: -; D gene: -; J gene: TRBJ2-1; V gene: TRBV9; CDR3 DNA: TGTGCCAGCAGCGTACTAGAGGTATCCCCCTACAATGAGCAGTTCTTC; CDR3 protein: CASSVLEVSPYNEQFF
clone size: few; D gene: -; J gene: TRBJ2-7; V gene: TRBV11-2; CDR3 DNA: TGTGCCAGCAGCTTAGGGGGCAGCTCCTACGAGCAGTACTTC; CDR3 protein: CASSLGGSSYEQYF
clone size: -; D gene: TRBD1; J gene: TRBJ2-5; V gene: TRBV4-3; CDR3 DNA: TGCGCCAGCAGCCGAGGACAGGGCGCGGAGACCCAGTACTTC; CDR3 protein: CASSRGQGAETQYF
clone size: few; D gene: -; J gene: TRBJ1-5; V gene: TRBV2; CDR3 DNA: TGTGCCAGCAGGGCCTTACGAAATAGCAATCAGCCCCAGCATTTT; CDR3 protein: CASRALRNSNQPQHF
clone size: few; D gene: -; J gene: TRBJ2-1; V gene: TRBV7-3; CDR3 DNA: TGTGCCAGCAGGCCGGGTCCTTACAATGAGCAGTTCTTC; CDR3 protein: CASRPGPYNEQFF
clone size: few; D gene: TRBD1; J gene: TRBJ2-7; V gene: TRBV7-2; CDR3 DNA: TGTGCCAGCAGCCGACAGGGGTCCTCCTACGAGCAGTACTTC; CDR3 protein: CASSRQGSSYEQYF
clone size: -; D gene: -; J gene: TRBJ2-7; V gene: TRBV2; CDR3 DNA: TGTGCCAGCAGTGAGGGGACTGAGGCCTACGAGCAGTACTTC; CDR3 protein: CASSEGTEAYEQYF
clone size: few; D gene: -; J gene: TRBJ2-5; V gene: TRBV27; CDR3 DNA: TGTGCCAGTAAACAGACCGGAGGGACGATAGGAGAGACCCAGTACTTC; CDR3 protein: CASKQTGGTIGETQYF
clone size: -; D gene: TRBD1; J gene: TRBJ1-5; V gene: TRBV10-2; CDR3 DNA: TGCGCCAGCCAGGGGGCGGCCAATCAGCCCCAGCATTTT; CDR3 protein: CASQGAANQPQHF
clone size: few; D gene: TRBD1; J gene: TRBJ2-5; V gene: TRBV13; CDR3 DNA: TGTGCCAGCAGCTTGGACAGGGGGCGCCTGGGTCGAGAGACCCAGTACTTC; CDR3 protein: CASSLDRGRLGRETQYF
clone size: few; D gene: -; J gene: TRBJ1-2; V gene: TRBV18; CDR3 DNA: TGTGCCAGCTCACCAACCACAGAGCTCTATGGCTACACCTTC; CDR3 protein: CASSPTTELYGYTF
clone size: few; D gene: TRBD1; J gene: TRBJ1-2; V gene: TRBV27; CDR3 DNA: TGTGCCAGCAGCTTGGGGACAGGTGGATTCTATGGCTACACCTTC; CDR3 protein: CASSLGTGGFYGYTF
clone size: -; D gene: -; J gene: TRBJ2-2; V gene: TRBV5-1; CDR3 DNA: TGCGCCAGCAGCCCGCAGGGTGCCGGGGAGCTGTTTTTT; CDR3 protein: CASSPQGAGELFF
clone size: few; D gene: -; J gene: TRBJ2-7; V gene: TRBV7-2; CDR3 DNA: TGTGCCAGCACCGAAAAGGGGAACTCCTACGAGCAGTACTTC; CDR3 protein: CASTEKGNSYEQYF
clone size: few; D gene: -; J gene: TRBJ1-5; V gene: TRBV5-1; CDR3 DNA: TGCGCCAGCAGCTTCCTTGGCAATCAGCCCCAGCATTTT; CDR3 protein: CASSFLGNQPQHF
clone size: many; D gene: -; J gene: TRBJ2-3; V gene: TRBV7-9; CDR3 DNA: TGTGCCAGCAGCTTAGATCAGGGCCCCTCGGTTACGCAGTATTTT; CDR3 protein: CASSLDQGPSVTQYF
clone size: -; D gene: TRBD2; J gene: TRBJ2-2; V gene: TRBV11-3; CDR3 DNA: TGTGCCAGCGGACAGCGGGAGGGCGGGACCGGGGAGCTGTTTTTT; CDR3 protein: CASGQREGGTGELFF
clone size: -; D gene: -; J gene: TRBJ2-7; V gene: TRBV4-3; CDR3 DNA: TGCGCCAGCAGCCGACAGTTTAGCGGGACAGCCGCCTACGAGCAGTACTTC; CDR3 protein: CASSRQFSGTAAYEQYF
clone size: -; D gene: TRBD2; J gene: TRBJ2-7; V gene: TRBV30; CDR3 DNA: TGTGCCTGGAGTGGGACTAGCGGGAAGTCGAGCGAGCAGTACTTC; CDR3 protein: CAWSGTSGKSSEQYF
clone size: -; D gene: TRBD1; J gene: TRBJ1-1; V gene: TRBV4-3; CDR3 DNA: TGCGCCAGCAGCCAAGATCTTACAGGGGCGATGAACACTGAAGCTTTCTTT; CDR3 protein: CASSQDLTGAMNTEAFF
clone size: few; D gene: -; J gene: TRBJ1-5; V gene: TRBV4-3; CDR3 DNA: TGCGCCAGCAGCCAAGATCAGGGAGGTCAGCCCCAGCATTTT; CDR3 protein: CASSQDQGGQPQHF
clone size: -; D gene: -; J gene: TRBJ2-1; V gene: TRBV7-9; CDR3 DNA: TGTGCCAGCAGCTTAGCGACGGGAATTGAGCAGTTCTTC; CDR3 protein: CASSLATGIEQFF
clone size: few; D gene: TRBD1; J gene: TRBJ1-3; V gene: TRBV9; CDR3 DNA: TGTGCCAGCAGCGACTTGGGACAGTTTTCTGGAAACACCATATATTTT; CDR3 protein: CASSDLGQFSGNTIYF
clone size: few; D gene: -; J gene: TRBJ1-2; V gene: TRBV2; CDR3 DNA: TGTGCCAGCCTGGAGGGTGAGAGACACTACTATGGCTACACCTTC; CDR3 protein: CASLEGERHYYGYTF
clone size: -; D gene: TRBD1; J gene: TRBJ2-7; V gene: TRBV4-3; CDR3 DNA: TGCGCCAGCAGCCAAGGACCGGGACAGGGGGCGTCCGAGCAGTACTTC; CDR3 protein: CASSQGPGQGASEQYF
clone size: few; D gene: -; J gene: TRBJ2-7; V gene: TRBV19; CDR3 DNA: TGTGCCAGTAGTCAACGTGACTCTAGCTCCTACGAGCAGTACTTC; CDR3 protein: CASSQRDSSSYEQYF
clone size: -; D gene: -; J gene: TRBJ2-7; V gene: TRBV7-2; CDR3 DNA: TGTGCCAGCAGCCGTGAGTGGTACGAGCAGTACTTC; CDR3 protein: CASSREWYEQYF
clone size: -; D gene: -; J gene: TRBJ1-2; V gene: TRBV29-1; CDR3 DNA: TGCAGCGCCGTCCGGGACACCTCTAACTATGGCTACACCTTC; CDR3 protein: CSAVRDTSNYGYTF
clone size: -; D gene: -; J gene: TRBJ1-2; V gene: TRBV4-3; CDR3 DNA: TGCGCCAGCAGCCAAGAGAGGGAGCCTAGCTATGGCTACACCTTC; CDR3 protein: CASSQEREPSYGYTF
clone size: -; D gene: TRBD2; J gene: TRBJ2-3; V gene: TRBV29-1; CDR3 DNA: TGCAGCGTTGCCCGGGAGGCTGGTCGGGATACGCAGTATTTT; CDR3 protein: CSVAREAGRDTQYF
clone size: few; D gene: TRBD1; J gene: TRBJ1-5; V gene: TRBV28; CDR3 DNA: TGTGCCAGCAGCAACAGGGGAAATCAGCCCCAGCATTTT; CDR3 protein: CASSNRGNQPQHF
clone size: -; D gene: TRBD1; J gene: TRBJ2-2; V gene: TRBV7-9; CDR3 DNA: TGTGCCAGCAGCACCGGGACAGGGATAAGGCAGAACACCGGGGAGCTGTTTTTT; CDR3 protein: CASSTGTGIRQNTGELFF
clone size: few; D gene: -; J gene: TRBJ2-7; V gene: TRBV5-1; CDR3 DNA: TGCGCCAGCAGCCCGGACAGTGCCTACGAGCAGTACTTC; CDR3 protein: CASSPDSAYEQYF
clone size: few; D gene: -; J gene: TRBJ2-1; V gene: TRBV4-2; CDR3 DNA: TGTGCCAGCAGCCAAGAGACCGGGGGCTCCTACAATGAGCAGTTCTTC; CDR3 protein: CASSQETGGSYNEQFF
clone size: few; D gene: TRBD2; J gene: TRBJ2-4; V gene: TRBV11-2; CDR3 DNA: TGTGCCAGCAGCTTAGACCTAGCGGGTTTAAACATTCAGTACTTC; CDR3 protein: CASSLDLAGLNIQYF
clone size: few; D gene: -; J gene: TRBJ1-1; V gene: TRBV15; CDR3 DNA: TGTGCCACCAGCAGGCCGGACAGACTGAACACTGAAGCTTTCTTT; CDR3 protein: CATSRPDRLNTEAFF
clone size: few; D gene: -; J gene: TRBJ2-1; V gene: TRBV4-3; CDR3 DNA: TGCGCCAGCAGCCAAGTAGGGGGGGGCTCGAATGAGCAGTTCTTC; CDR3 protein: CASSQVGGGSNEQFF
clone size: -; D gene: -; J gene: TRBJ1-2; V gene: TRBV6-5; CDR3 DNA: TGTGCCAGCAGTTACGACAGCCGCTATGGCTACACCTTC; CDR3 protein: CASSYDSRYGYTF
clone size: few; D gene: -; J gene: TRBJ2-1; V gene: TRBV7-2; CDR3 DNA: TGTGCCAGCAGCTTAGACCTGCGGTTATACAATGAGCAGTTCTTC; CDR3 protein: CASSLDLRLYNEQFF
clone size: few; D gene: TRBD1; J gene: TRBJ2-5; V gene: TRBV6-6; CDR3 DNA: TGTGCCAGCAGGGAGAGACAGGGAAGCCTAGGGTACTTC; CDR3 protein: CASRERQGSLGYF
clone size: few; D gene: -; J gene: TRBJ1-2; V gene: TRBV7-3; CDR3 DNA: TGTGCCAGCAGCCTACCGGACACAGGACGTGGCTACACCTTC; CDR3 protein: CASSLPDTGRGYTF
clone size: -; D gene: TRBD1; J gene: TRBJ2-5; V gene: TRBV19; CDR3 DNA: TGTGCCAGTAGTACCGGGACAGTCGCTTCGTGGGAGACCCAGTACTTC; CDR3 protein: CASSTGTVASWETQYF
clone size: -; D gene: -; J gene: TRBJ2-7; V gene: TRBV14; CDR3 DNA: TGTGCCAGCAGCCAAAGCCTATCTTCCTACGAGCAGTACTTC; CDR3 protein: CASSQSLSSYEQYF
clone size: -; D gene: -; J gene: TRBJ2-7; V gene: TRBV6-5; CDR3 DNA: TGTGCCAGCAGTCGCGGTGGGGGCGTCGAGCAGTACTTC; CDR3 protein: CASSRGGGVEQYF
clone size: few; D gene: TRBD2; J gene: TRBJ2-3; V gene: TRBV11-3; CDR3 DNA: TGTGCCAGCAGCTCAAGACTAGCGCGTGTCACAGATACGCAGTATTTT; CDR3 protein: CASSSRLARVTDTQYF
clone size: few; D gene: TRBD2; J gene: TRBJ2-3; V gene: TRBV7-9; CDR3 DNA: TGTGCCAGCAGCTCGCTAGCGGGAACGGGACCCTCTAGCACAGATACGCAGTATTTT; CDR3 protein: CASSSLAGTGPSSTDTQYF
clone size: -; D gene: -; J gene: TRBJ2-5; V gene: TRBV5-4; CDR3 DNA: TGTGCCAGCACCCCAGTAAGGGGCCAAGAGACCCAGTACTTC; CDR3 protein: CASTPVRGQETQYF
clone size: few; D gene: -; J gene: TRBJ1-5; V gene: TRBV7-2; CDR3 DNA: TGTGCCAGCAGCTTACATGGTAGCGGCAATCAGCCCCAGCATTTT; CDR3 protein: CASSLHGSGNQPQHF
clone size: many; D gene: TRBD1; J gene: TRBJ2-7; V gene: TRBV29-1; CDR3 DNA: TGCAGCGTTGGCGGTGGGCAGGGGGCATCCTCCTACGAGCAGTACTTC; CDR3 protein: CSVGGGQGASSYEQYF
clone size: few; D gene: -; J gene: TRBJ1-4; V gene: TRBV21-1; CDR3 DNA: TGTGCCAGTGATGGACGGACAACAACTAATGAAAAACTGTTTTTT; CDR3 protein: CASDGRTTTNEKLFF
clone size: few; D gene: -; J gene: TRBJ1-6; V gene: TRBV6-1; CDR3 DNA: TGTGCCAGCAGCACCGGAGGATCCTATAATTCACCCCTCCACTTT; CDR3 protein: CASSTGGSYNSPLHF
clone size: few; D gene: -; J gene: TRBJ2-1; V gene: TRBV4-3; CDR3 DNA: TGCGCCAGCAGCCAAGGAGGCTCTCCTGAGCAGTTCTTC; CDR3 protein: CASSQGGSPEQFF
clone size: few; D gene: -; J gene: TRBJ2-1; V gene: TRBV29-1; CDR3 DNA: TGCAGCGTTGAAGAAATGCGGGGGCTTGAGCAGTTCTTC; CDR3 protein: CSVEEMRGLEQFF
clone size: few; D gene: TRBD1; J gene: TRBJ1-1; V gene: TRBV18; CDR3 DNA: TGTGCCAGCTCACCACGGGCGACAGGGGGCGGTAACACTGAAGCTTTCTTT; CDR3 protein: CASSPRATGGGNTEAFF